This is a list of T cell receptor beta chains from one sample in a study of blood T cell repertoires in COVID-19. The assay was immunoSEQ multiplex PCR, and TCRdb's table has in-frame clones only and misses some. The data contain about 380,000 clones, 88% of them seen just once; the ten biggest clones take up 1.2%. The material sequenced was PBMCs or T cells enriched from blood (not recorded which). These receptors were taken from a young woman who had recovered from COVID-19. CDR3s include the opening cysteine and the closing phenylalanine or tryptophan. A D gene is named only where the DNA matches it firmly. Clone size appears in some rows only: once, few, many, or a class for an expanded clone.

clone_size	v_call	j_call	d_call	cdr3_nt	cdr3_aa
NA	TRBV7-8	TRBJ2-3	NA	TGTGCCAGCAGCCCGCGGGCGCGGGGCGCCACAGATACGCAGTATTTT	CASSPRARGATDTQYF
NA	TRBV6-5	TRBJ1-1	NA	TGTGCCAGCAGTTACCCATTTGGAGAGGACACTGAAGCTTTCTTT	CASSYPFGEDTEAFF
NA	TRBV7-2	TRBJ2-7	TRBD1	TGTGCCAGCAGCTTACTCGCCCAGGGGGCCTCCTACGAGCAGTACTTC	CASSLLAQGASYEQYF
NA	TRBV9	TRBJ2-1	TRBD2	TGTGCCAGCAGCGTAGCTACGGGCGGGGGGATCTCCTACAATGAGCAGTTCTTC	CASSVATGGGISYNEQFF
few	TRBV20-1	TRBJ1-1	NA	TGCAGTGCCAGGGGGAACACTGAAGCTTTCTTT	CSARGNTEAFF
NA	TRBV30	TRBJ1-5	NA	TGTGCCTGGAGCAGTATCACCCGAAATCAGCCCCAGCATTTT	CAWSSITRNQPQHF
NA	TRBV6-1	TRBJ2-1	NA	TGTGCCAGCAGTGAAGCGGTAGCAGAGTACAATGAGCAGTTCTTC	CASSEAVAEYNEQFF
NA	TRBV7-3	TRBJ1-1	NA	TGTGCCAGCAGCCGCCGGACAGACACTGAAGCTTTCTTT	CASSRRTDTEAFF
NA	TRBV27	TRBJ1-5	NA	TGTGCCAGCAGTGAAGGGAGGGCCAATCAGCCCCAGCATTTT	CASSEGRANQPQHF
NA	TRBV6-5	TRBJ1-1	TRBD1	TGTGCCAGCACCGATTTGAAGGGGGCGGCTTTCTTT	CASTDLKGAAFF
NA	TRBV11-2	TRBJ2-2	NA	TGTGCCAGCAGCTTAAGACGAGCGATTGACACCGGGGAGCTGTTTTTT	CASSLRRAIDTGELFF
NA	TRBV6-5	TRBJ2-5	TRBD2	TGTGCCAGCCCGACTAGCGGGGTGAGGGGGGAGACCCAGTACTTC	CASPTSGVRGETQYF
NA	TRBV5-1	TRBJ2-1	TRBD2	TGCGCCAGCAGCTTGGAGCTAGCGGGGGCCTACAATGAGCAGTTCTTC	CASSLELAGAYNEQFF
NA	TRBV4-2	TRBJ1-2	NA	TGTGCCAGCAGCCAAGCGAGGGGCTACACCTTC	CASSQARGYTF
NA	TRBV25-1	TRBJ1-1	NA	TGTGCCAGCAGTGGACTGCCCGGACAGCCGAACACTGAAGCTTTCTTT	CASSGLPGQPNTEAFF
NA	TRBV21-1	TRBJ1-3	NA	TGTGCCAGCAGACCGACAGGGGGTCTTTTAGGAAACACCATATATTTT	CASRPTGGLLGNTIYF
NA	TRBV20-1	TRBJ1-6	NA	TGCAGTGCTAGTGAGGGCGGACAGTATAATTCACCCCTCCACTTT	CSASEGGQYNSPLHF
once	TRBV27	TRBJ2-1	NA	TGTGCCAGCAGTTTAGGGCTATCCTACAATGAGCAGTTCTTC	CASSLGLSYNEQFF
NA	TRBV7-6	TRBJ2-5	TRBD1	TGTGCCAGCAGCCGACGGACAGGGAGGCAAGAGACCCAGTACTTC	CASSRRTGRQETQYF
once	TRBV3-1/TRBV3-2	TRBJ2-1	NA	TGTGCCAGCAGCCAAGATGGGCTATCGAATGAGCAGTTCTTC	CASSQDGLSNEQFF
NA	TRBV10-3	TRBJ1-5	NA	TGTGCTTCGGGGGGGAATCAGCCCCAGCATTTT	CASGGNQPQHF
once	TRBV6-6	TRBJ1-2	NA	TGTGCCAGCACTGAGAGAGTACAGCAGGGGTATGGCTACACCTTC	CASTERVQQGYGYTF
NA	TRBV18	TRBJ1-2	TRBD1	TGTGCCAGCTCGGGGACAGCCTCTAACTATGGCTACACCTTC	CASSGTASNYGYTF